Listed below are T cell receptor beta chains from one sample, sequenced in a study of blood T cell repertoires in COVID-19. TCRdb keeps only in-frame clones here, not all; method: immunoSEQ multiplex PCR. The data contain more than 85,000 clones, 85% of them singletons. Sequencing used peripheral blood. Every receptor here comes from a man at least 80 years old with acute or convalescent COVID-19. CDR3s include the opening cysteine and the closing phenylalanine or tryptophan. Each record gives: V gene, CDR3 protein.

TRBV25-1 CATGDRPQETQYF
TRBV6-5 CASRGTGKNQPQHF
TRBV7-6 CASSLTKDRAQPQHF
TRBV9 CASSVGAGDSPLHF
TRBV10-3 CAIRRGGGPEYNEQFF
TRBV28 CASIGTYNSPLHF
TRBV5-4 CASSVDRGNTIYF
TRBV18 CASSPRTGGTDTQYF
TRBV5-4 CASSLPSTGLDTQYF
TRBV7-3 CASSSSGGRNQPQHF
TRBV5-5 CASSNRTGREETQYF
TRBV12-3/TRBV12-4 CASSSQDYGYTF
TRBV4-2 CASSQEPRNSPLHF
TRBV9 CASSVDSNTIYF
TRBV5-4 CASSPGRTGVGEKLFF
TRBV5-1 CASSLGTGSPGNTIYF
TRBV7-2 CASSFDRLNEQFF
TRBV18 CASSPSTEAFF